This T cell receptor (beta chain) was obtained from a study of identical twins. The length of the CDR3 is 15 residues. V was clipped by 0 bases and J by 9 bases; unmatched bases: 8. The germline CDR1 and CDR2 sequences are LNHNV and YYDKDF (reference sequence). cDNA molecules carried unique molecular identifiers, and template switching added a universal primer site. TCRdb re-called the 5' RACE reads with MiXCR, one entry per CDR3 protein. The table records 400,000 to 500,000 distinct CDR3 sequences, less than 20% of them present only once. This clonotype came up a few times. Its target is unknown. Points from the study as a whole: Invariant MAIT and iNKT cells may have partly biased zero-insertion analyses.

The genes are TRBV15 and TRBJ2-3; 8 positions match TRBD2. Sequenced sample: naive T cells sorted from blood. The origin of this receptor is a man aged 50 to 59 in good health. CDR3 in amino acids: CATSREGSGASTQYF. CDR3 DNA sequence: TGTGCCACCAGCAGAGAAGGTAGCGGGGCCAGCACGCAGTATTTT.